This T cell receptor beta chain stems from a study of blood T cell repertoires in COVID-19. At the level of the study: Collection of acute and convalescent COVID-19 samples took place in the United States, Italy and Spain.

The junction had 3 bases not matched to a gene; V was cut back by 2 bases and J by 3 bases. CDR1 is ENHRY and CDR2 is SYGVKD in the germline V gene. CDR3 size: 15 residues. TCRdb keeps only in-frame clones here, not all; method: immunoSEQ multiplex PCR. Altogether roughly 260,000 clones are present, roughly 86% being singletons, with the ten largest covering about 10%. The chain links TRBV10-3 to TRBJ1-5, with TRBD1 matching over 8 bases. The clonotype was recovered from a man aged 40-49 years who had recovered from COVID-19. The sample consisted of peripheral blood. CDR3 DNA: TGTGCCATCAGTGAGGGACAGGGCTTCAATCAGCCCCAGCATTTT. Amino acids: CAISEGQGFNQPQHF.